The 2 T cell receptor beta chains below were found in one sample sequenced in a study of spatial heterogeneity in lung cancer. TCRdb used MiXCR to reprocess the 5' RACE reads, holding one entry per CDR3 protein. Among around 45,000 distinct CDR3 sequences listed, 12% were seen once. The time point denotes: sample taken at primary tumor resection. Frozen PBMC, nontumor lung or tumor provided whole RNA, which was sequenced unsorted. Material: PBMCs, obtained at surgery. The receptors were gathered from a female donor with early-stage non-small cell lung cancer.

This rearrangement joins TRBV19 to TRBJ2-7; 8 bases fit TRBD2. With 3 bases clipped from V and 5 bases from J, the junction kept 9 bases outside the gene matches. Germline lookup yields CDR1 LNHDA and CDR2 SQIVND (reference sequence). The length of the CDR3 is 15 residues. The chain's CDR3 is CASSIRGGPPDEQYF. DNA of the CDR3: TGTGCCAGTAGTATCCGGGGGGGCCCGCCGGACGAGCAGTACTTC.

The rearrangement links TRBV7-2 to TRBJ1-1, with D perhaps TRBD1 (5 bases). With 5 bases removed from V and 10 bases from J, the gap between germline ends came to 14 bases. Germline loops: CDR1 SGHTA, CDR2 FQGNSA. There are 12 residues in the CDR3. The CDR3 nucleotides are TGTGCCAGCAGCACTAGGGGCAGTGGAGCTTTCTTT. The encoded protein is CASSTRGSGAFF.